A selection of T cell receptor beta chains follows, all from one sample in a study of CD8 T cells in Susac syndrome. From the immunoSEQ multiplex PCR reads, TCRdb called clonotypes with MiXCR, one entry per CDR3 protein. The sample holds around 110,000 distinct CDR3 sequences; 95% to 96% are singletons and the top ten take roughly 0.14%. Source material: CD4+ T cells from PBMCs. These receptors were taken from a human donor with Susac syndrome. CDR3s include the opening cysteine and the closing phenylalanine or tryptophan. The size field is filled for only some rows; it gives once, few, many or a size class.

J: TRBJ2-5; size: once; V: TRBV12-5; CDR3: CASGPGHGGETQYF
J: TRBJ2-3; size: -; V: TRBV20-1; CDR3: CSARSPGLASGTDTQYF
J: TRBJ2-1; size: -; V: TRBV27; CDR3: CASSFGRSEQFF
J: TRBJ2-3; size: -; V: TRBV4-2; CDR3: CASSQLAGLADTQYF
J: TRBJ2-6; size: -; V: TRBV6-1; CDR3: CASSTPGRSGANVLTF
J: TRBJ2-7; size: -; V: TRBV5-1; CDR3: CASGPDRLNREQYF
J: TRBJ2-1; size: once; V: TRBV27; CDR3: CASSLREGGKNEQFF
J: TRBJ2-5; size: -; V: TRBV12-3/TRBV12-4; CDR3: CASSMGGETQYF
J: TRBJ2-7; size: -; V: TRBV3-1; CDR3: CASSPARVSSYEQYF
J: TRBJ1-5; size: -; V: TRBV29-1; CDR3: CSVRSGDNQPQHF
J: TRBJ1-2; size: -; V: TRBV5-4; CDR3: CASSITGTGPHGYTF
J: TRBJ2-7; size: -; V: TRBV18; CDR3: CASSPPTQEQYF
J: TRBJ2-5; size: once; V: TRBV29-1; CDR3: CSVLDRGPETQYF
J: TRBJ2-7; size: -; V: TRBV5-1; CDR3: CASSWAPGQGPIEQYF
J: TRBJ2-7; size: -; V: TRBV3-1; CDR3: CASSQDWAGLYEQYF
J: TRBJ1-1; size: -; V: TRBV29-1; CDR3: CSGAHTGTMNTEAFF
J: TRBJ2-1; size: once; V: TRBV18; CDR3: CASSPLMVADNNEQFF
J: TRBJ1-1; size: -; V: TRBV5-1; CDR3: CASRHDTEAFF
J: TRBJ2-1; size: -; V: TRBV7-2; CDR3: CASSLVWGSEQFF
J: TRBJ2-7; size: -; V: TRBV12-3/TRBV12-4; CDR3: CASSQDRAAYEQYF
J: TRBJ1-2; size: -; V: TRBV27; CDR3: CASNPRWHSNYGYTF